This TCR beta chain was captured in a study of cytomegalovirus exposure and HLA in healthy donors. Whole-study results and caveats: Most TCR sequences proved rare, with some public TCRs found in many donors. It was 150 or so TCR beta chains that were listed as cytomegalovirus-associated.

Amplification used 60 Vbeta primers and 13 Jbeta primers. The assay was immunoSEQ multiplex PCR, and TCRdb's table has in-frame clones only and misses some. The table includes around 170,000 clones, around 80% detected once. On this clone itself: The target antigen is unknown.

Sequenced input: PBMCs. This receptor was taken from a woman between 45 and 65 years old in good health and CMV-seropositive.

CDR3 residues: CASRSGSAGDEQFF. The CDR3, as DNA: TGTGCCAGCAGAAGCGGATCGGCAGGCGATGAGCAGTTCTTC. The chain carries TRBV5-4 and TRBJ2-1; D perhaps matches TRBD2 (5 bases). The CDR3 spans 14 residues. Germline V gene lookup returns CDR1 SGHNT and CDR2 YYREEE (reference sequence). The V end lost 5 bases, the J end lost 8 bases, and 17 bases lay between the germline ends.